This T cell receptor beta chain comes out of a study of blood T cell repertoires in COVID-19. The CDR3 totals 15 residues. V was shortened by 5 bases and J by 3 bases, with 17 bases between the two germline ends. Germline CDR1 is LGHNA and CDR2 is YSLEER. TCRdb keeps only in-frame clones here, not all; method: immunoSEQ multiplex PCR. The repertoire holds under 85,000 clones, with nearly 90% as singletons. The origin of this receptor is a man aged 65 to 85 with acute or convalescent COVID-19. Sample: peripheral blood. This sequence joins TRBV4-3 and TRBJ2-7; a possible D gene is TRBD1 (6 bases). CDR3 protein: CASSAQGRGHYEQYF. The CDR3 nucleotides are TGCGCCAGCAGCGCTCAGGGCAGGGGACACTACGAGCAGTACTTC.